This T cell receptor (beta chain) appears in the sequencing data of a study of blood T cell repertoires in COVID-19. Study summary: Collection of acute and convalescent COVID-19 samples took place in the United States, Italy and Spain.

Original handling: Estimates of nucleated cell counts were drawn from the amplification of reference gene primers. The protocol was immunoSEQ multiplex PCR, while the TCRdb copy is restricted to in-frame clones and leaves out a portion. The V and J calls and clone size are taken from that table; D and trimming were inferred from the DNA. The sample holds about 130,000 clones, over 80% seen once. This CDR3 is built from 16 residues. Germline-derived CDR1 and CDR2 are MDHEN and SYDVKM. V was trimmed by 2 bases and J by 9 bases, leaving 23 bases between them. The sequenced sample was peripheral blood. The rearrangement uses TRBV28 and TRBJ2-7, with D possibly TRBD1 on 5 matching bases. This sequence originates from a man aged 60 to 75 with acute or convalescent COVID-19. The CDR3 DNA reads as TGTGCCAGCAGTTTAGAAGGGGCACAGAGAAGGTTCGGGCAGTACTTC. Amino acids: CASSLEGAQRRFGQYF.